The 26 T cell receptor beta chains below all came from one sample that was sequenced in a study of blood T cell repertoires in COVID-19. Sequencing was performed with immunoSEQ multiplex PCR; in TCRdb, only in-frame clones are kept and a portion is missing. Of approximately 89,000 clones detected, over 80% appear once; the ten largest clones hold roughly 5.9%. The sequencing sample was made of peripheral blood. Receptors originate from a woman aged 55-69 years with active COVID-19.

This clone appeared a single time. The chain combines TRBV7-9 with TRBJ2-3; 8 positions agree with TRBD1. The CDR3 totals 15 residues. Germline V lookup: CDR1 SEHNR, CDR2 FQNEAQ (reference sequence). The trim removed 5 bases at V and 2 bases at J, leaving 6 bases unmatched. The CDR3 reads CASSPGQGLTDTQYF. The CDR3 DNA reads as TGTGCCAGCAGCCCCGGACAGGGTCTCACAGATACGCAGTATTTT.

This chain connects TRBV28 to TRBJ2-5; a possible D gene is TRBD1 (6 bases). The CDR3 runs to 14 residues. The V gene's germline CDR1 is MDHEN and CDR2 SYDVKM. The V gene lost 5 bases and the J gene lost 0 bases, with 10 bases spanning the gap. CDR3: CASSRDNNQETQYF. Written as DNA, the CDR3 is TGTGCCAGCAGTCGGGACAACAACCAAGAGACCCAGTACTTC. The entire variable domain, with the rest obtained from reference TRBV28 and TRBJ2-5, is as follows: DVKVTQSSRYLVKRTGEKVFLECVQDMDHENMFWYRQDPGLGLRLIYFSYDVKMKEKGDIPEGYSVSREKKERFSLILESASTNQTSMYLCASSRDNNQETQYFGPGTRLLVL.

The CDR3 coding sequence is TGTGCTAGTGGTTCGCCAACGCGGGGGGGATCATACTACACCTTC. Translating it yields CASGSPTRGGSYYTF. This chain links TRBV12-5 with TRBJ1-2; perhaps TRBD1 as D (5 bases). Germline V gene data show CDR1 as LGHNT and CDR2 as FRNRAP. The CDR3 runs to 15 residues. V was pared by 4 bases and J by 10 bases, with 22 bases between.

The chain recombines TRBV10-3 with TRBJ2-3; 7 positions agree with TRBD1. The V gene end was trimmed by 0 bases and the J gene end by 1 base; junction bases not matched to a gene: 4. The CDR3 is 16 amino acids. Per the germline V gene, CDR1 is ENHRY and CDR2 is SYGVKD. CDR3 sequence: CAISESRQGGTDTQYF. The CDR3 DNA sequence: TGTGCCATCAGTGAGTCGAGACAGGGCGGCACAGATACGCAGTATTTT.

The chain employs TRBV5-4 and TRBJ1-3; D is unresolved. CDR3 length equals 14 residues. The germline CDR1 and CDR2 sequences are SGHNT and YYREEE (reference sequence). Trimming removed 4 bases at V and 0 bases at J, with 8 bases between. This CDR3 reads CASSAGLSGNTIYF. CDR3 sequence (DNA): TGTGCCAGCAGCGCCGGACTCTCTGGAAACACCATATATTTT.

In this sample, this clone turned up a few times. V gene TRBV5-6 combines with J gene TRBJ1-5; a possible D gene is TRBD1 (6 bases). The CDR3 contains 13 residues. Per the germline V gene, CDR1 is SGHDT and CDR2 is YYEEEE. CDR3 sequence: CAPVAGGNQPQHF. Here the CDR3 DNA reads TGTGCTCCGGTTGCAGGGGGCAATCAGCCCCAGCATTTT.

The gene calls are TRBV19 and TRBJ1-1, with D tentatively TRBD1 (6 bases). Per germline, CDR1 LNHDA and CDR2 SQIVND (reference sequence). This CDR3 spans 13 amino acids. Trimming left V 6 bases short and J 8 bases short, with 16 bases between. CDR3 nucleotides: TGTGCCAGTAGCAAACAGGGACAACCGGAAGCTTTCTTT. Its translation is CASSKQGQPEAFF.

This chain links TRBV10-2 with TRBJ1-6; tentative D call: TRBD1 (5 bases). There are 12 residues in the CDR3. Germline assignment: CDR1 WSHSY and CDR2 SAAADI. Deletions cut 7 bases from V and 8 bases from J, with 9 bases between. The CDR3 spells CASISGDSPLHF. As DNA, the CDR3 is TGCGCCAGCATATCGGGGGATTCACCCCTCCACTTT.

The J gene is TRBJ1-6, the V gene TRBV30; D possibly corresponds to TRBD1 (6 bases). From germline, CDR1 is GTSNPN and CDR2 SVGIG (reference sequence). This CDR3 region has 14 residues. The V gene lost 5 bases and the J gene lost 8 bases, with 16 bases spanning the gap. The CDR3 nucleotides are TGTGCCTGGGGGGAGTCGGGGGGCTATTCACCCCTCCACTTT. This gives the protein CAWGESGGYSPLHF.

The chain employs TRBV7-2 and TRBJ2-3; TRBD1 might be the D (6 bases). Trimming pared 5 bases from V and 0 bases from J, leaving 12 bases between. The CDR3 contains 15 residues. CDR1 is SGHTA, CDR2 FQGNSA, per germline. CDR3 sequence reads: CASSVGQSSTDTQYF. The CDR3 DNA reads TGTGCCAGCAGCGTCGGACAGTCTAGCACAGATACGCAGTATTTT.

The chain uses TRBV18 and TRBJ2-1, with 15 bases that match TRBD2. Germline CDR1 and CDR2: KGHSH and LQKENI. The CDR3 length is 20 residues. The V gene end was trimmed by 2 bases and the J gene end by 2 bases; junction bases not matched to a gene: 10. The CDR3 protein is CASSPGTSGRTGGTYNEQFF. CDR3 nucleotides: TGTGCCAGCTCACCAGGGACTAGCGGGAGGACCGGGGGTACCTACAATGAGCAGTTCTTC.

V is TRBV4-1 and J is TRBJ2-4; a possible D gene is TRBD2 (5 bases). Trimming left V 4 bases short and J 0 bases short, with 16 bases between. CDR3 size: 17 residues. Germline CDR1 MGHRA, CDR2 YSYEKL. The CDR3 nucleotides read TGCGCCAGCAGCCCCCCCGGGATGGGCGTAGCCAAAAACATTCAGTACTTC. This sequence encodes CASSPPGMGVAKNIQYF.

A few counts support this clone. The chain employs TRBV10-1 and TRBJ2-3; possibly TRBD1 for D (5 bases). This CDR3 comprises 16 residues. V lost 2 bases to trimming and J lost 3 bases, with 15 bases between them. Germline V gene sequence: CDR1 WNHNN, CDR2 SYGVQD (reference sequence). CDR3 sequence: CASSEGRGRATDTQYF. The CDR3 nucleotides read TGCGCCAGCAGTGAGGGTCGCGGCAGGGCAACAGATACGCAGTATTTT.

The chain has TRBV5-1 and TRBJ2-1; 11 bases match TRBD1. V gave up 3 bases and J gave up 0 bases; unmatched junction bases: 2. The germline V gene encodes CDR1 SGHRS and CDR2 YFSETQ. The CDR3 is 16 residues long. The CDR3, as DNA: TGCGCCAGCAGCTCGGGGACAGGGGGCTCCTACAATGAGCAGTTCTTC. Translating it yields CASSSGTGGSYNEQFF.

V is TRBV6-1 and J is TRBJ1-1; 7 bases are shared with TRBD1. J was trimmed by 6 bases and V by 3 bases; bases with no gene match: 13. CDR3 length: 16 amino acids. CDR1 and CDR2 from the germline V gene are MNHNS and SASEGT. The CDR3 here is CASSDMGQGGRSEAFF. CDR3 coding DNA: TGTGCCAGCAGTGATATGGGGCAGGGGGGAAGGTCTGAAGCTTTCTTT.

This chain connects TRBV6-5 to TRBJ2-3; TRBD2 agrees at 7 bases. With 5 bases clipped from V and 5 bases from J, the junction kept 4 bases outside the gene matches. The CDR3 contains 13 residues. The V gene's germline CDR1 is MNHEY and CDR2 SVGAGI. In DNA form, the CDR3 reads TGTGCCAGCAGTAGCGGGGCCCTAGATACGCAGTATTTT. As protein: CASSSGALDTQYF.

V and J are TRBV5-1 and TRBJ2-2; TRBD2 is a possible D gene (5 bases). The CDR3 consists of 16 residues. CDR1 is SGHRS, CDR2 YFSETQ, per germline. With 0 bases removed from V and 6 bases from J, the gap between germline ends came to 15 bases. CDR3 DNA sequence: TGCGCCAGCAGCTTGGTAGGCAGCTTTAGCGCCGGGGAGCTGTTTTTT. Translated: CASSLVGSFSAGELFF. Filled out from reference TRBV5-1 and TRBJ2-2, the complete variable domain reads KAGVTQTPRYLIKTRGQQVTLSCSPISGHRSVSWYQQTPGQGLQFLFEYFSETQRNKGNFPGRFSGRQFSNSRSEMNVSTLELGDSALYLCASSLVGSFSAGELFFGEGSRLTVL.

The chain carries TRBV12-3 or TRBV12-4 and TRBJ1-5; perhaps TRBD1 as D (6 bases). Trimming pared 6 bases from V and 7 bases from J, leaving 13 bases between. The CDR3 has 13 residues. The CDR3 here is CASSYRERQPQHF. CDR3 nucleotides: TGTGCCAGCAGCTACAGGGAGAGGCAGCCCCAGCATTTT.

This chain uses TRBV6-2 or TRBV6-3 with TRBJ2-1, with 10 positions matching TRBD2. Per germline, CDR1 MNHEY and CDR2 SVGEGT. J gave up 9 bases and V 5 bases, and 13 bases lay outside the gene matches. CDR3 length: 16 amino acids. Written as DNA, the CDR3 is TGTGCCAGCAGTAACCTAGCGGGGGCCCCCCCGGGTGAGCAGTTCTTC. The encoded protein is CASSNLAGAPPGEQFF.

The table lists this clone with a count of one. The V and J genes are TRBV30 and TRBJ2-7; TRBD2 agrees at 12 bases. Trimming took 3 bases from V and 0 from J; bases not matched to a gene: 6. The germline gives CDR1 GTSNPN, CDR2 SVGIG (reference sequence). The CDR3 sequence is 16 residues long. DNA of the CDR3: TGTGCCTGGAGCCCCGGGACTAGCGGGTTCTCCTACGAGCAGTACTTC. This codes for CAWSPGTSGFSYEQYF.

The CDR3 here is CASSAGVRDTEAFF. In nucleotides, the CDR3 is TGTGCCAGCAGCGCAGGGGTTAGGGACACTGAAGCTTTCTTT. The gene calls are TRBV9 and TRBJ1-1; possible D gene TRBD1, 6 bases. Germline V lookup: CDR1 SGDLS, CDR2 YYNGEE. V was clipped by 3 bases and J by 3 bases, with 12 bases between them. The CDR3 sequence is 14 residues long.

The chain uses TRBV7-9 and TRBJ2-2; TRBD2 is a possible D gene (7 bases). The CDR3 has 15 residues. Germline-derived CDR1 and CDR2 are SEHNR and FQNEAQ (reference sequence). The V and J ends lost 5 bases and 6 bases respectively, with 16 bases between them. The CDR3, as DNA: TGTGCCAGCAGCCGGATTCGGGGGGCGGCCGGGGAGCTGTTTTTT. This encodes CASSRIRGAAGELFF. The full variable domain, its missing parts supplied by reference TRBV7-9 and TRBJ2-2, is DTGVSQNPRHKITKRGQNVTFRCDPISEHNRLYWYRQTLGQGPEFLTYFQNEAQLEKSRLLSDRFSAERPKGSFSTLEIQRTEQGDSAMYLCASSRIRGAAGELFFGEGSRLTVL.

This sequence joins TRBV3-1 (or the pseudogene TRBV3-2) and TRBJ1-3; the D gene is possibly TRBD1 (5 bases). With 3 bases removed from V and 0 bases from J, the gap between germline ends came to 9 bases. Germline-derived CDR1 and CDR2 are LGHDT and YNNKEL (reference sequence). The CDR3 loop spans 15 amino acids. CDR3 region: CASSQGLYSGNTIYF. CDR3 sequence (DNA): TGTGCCAGCAGCCAGGGACTGTACTCTGGAAACACCATATATTTT.

The chain employs TRBV2 and TRBJ2-3; 7 bases match TRBD2. Germline-derived CDR1 and CDR2 are SNHLY and FYNNEI. This CDR3 region has 15 residues. The J segment lost 3 bases and the V segment lost 3 bases, leaving 6 bases of the junction unmatched. CDR3 sequence reads: CASSELRGITDTQYF. The CDR3 nucleotides read TGTGCCAGCAGTGAGCTGCGGGGGATAACAGATACGCAGTATTTT.

The chain carries TRBV19 and TRBJ2-7; 10 bases map to TRBD1. CDR1 LNHDA and CDR2 SQIVND come from the germline V gene (reference sequence). V shed 5 bases and J 4 bases; nucleotides not matched to a gene: 5. The CDR3 contains 14 residues. Here the CDR3 DNA reads TGTGCCAGTAGTTCGACAGGGGGCGGATACGAGCAGTACTTC. Protein: CASSSTGGGYEQYF.

The J gene is TRBJ1-4, the V gene TRBV19; a weak D match, TRBD1 (5 bases). Per germline, CDR1 LNHDA and CDR2 SQIVND (reference sequence). CDR3 length equals 13 residues. Between the trimmed V and J ends, which lost 8 bases and 8 bases, there was a span of 15 bases. In nucleotides, the CDR3 is TGTGCCAGTGATCCCGGCCGGGGGGAAAAACTGTTTTTT. Its protein is CASDPGRGEKLFF.